This T cell receptor (beta chain) was sequenced for a study of blood T cell repertoires in COVID-19. Study summary: Both acute and convalescent COVID-19 samples were obtained from the United States, Italy and Spain.

The CDR3 extends over 15 amino acids. The trim removed 2 bases at V and 6 bases at J, leaving 5 bases unmatched. Germline-derived CDR1 and CDR2 are MGHRA and YSYEKL. Generated by immunoSEQ multiplex PCR, the TCRdb table keeps only in-frame clones and is missing some. The sample consists of 300,000 to 350,000 clones, just over 85% of them appearing once. Enrolled through a virtual design, the participants were between roughly 18 and 95 years of age and came from some 25 US areas. Participants' reported clinical history set cohort assignment. The sample comprised PBMCs or T cells enriched from blood (not recorded which). The chain carries TRBV4-1 and TRBJ1-4; 8 positions agree with TRBD1. The clonotype was recovered from a woman in her 40s with acute COVID-19. For the CDR3, the DNA is TGCGCCAGCAGCCAACGACAGGGGTCTCATGAAAAACTGTTTTTT. Translating gives CASSQRQGSHEKLFF.